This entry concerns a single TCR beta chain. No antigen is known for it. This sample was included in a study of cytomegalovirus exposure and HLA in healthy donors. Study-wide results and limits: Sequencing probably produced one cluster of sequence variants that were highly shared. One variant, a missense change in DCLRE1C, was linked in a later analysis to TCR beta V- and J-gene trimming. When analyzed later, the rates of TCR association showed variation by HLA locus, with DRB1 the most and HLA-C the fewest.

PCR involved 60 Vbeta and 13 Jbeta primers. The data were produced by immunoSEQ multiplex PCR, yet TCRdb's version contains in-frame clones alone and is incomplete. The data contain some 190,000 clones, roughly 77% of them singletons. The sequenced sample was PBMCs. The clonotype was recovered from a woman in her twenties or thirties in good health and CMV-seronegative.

Here the CDR3 reads CASSQTSGGASDTQYF. The CDR3 nucleotides are TGTGCCAGCAGCCAAACTAGCGGGGGGGCCTCAGATACGCAGTATTTT. The chain combines TRBV4-2 with TRBJ2-3; 13 bases agree with TRBD2. The CDR3 has 16 residues. CDR1 and CDR2 (germline): LGHNA, YNFKEQ. The J segment lost 4 bases and the V segment lost 2 bases, leaving 3 bases of the junction unmatched.